This T cell receptor (beta chain) was identified in a study of T cells in Graves' hyperthyroidism and ophthalmopathy. It was uncontrolled infection, other autoimmune disease, pregnancy or lactation that excluded patients. PBMCs came from more than 9.5 ml fresh peripheral blood. V lost 2 bases to trimming and J lost 9 bases, with 17 bases between them. This CDR3 is built from 16 residues. Per germline, CDR1 SGHVS and CDR2 FNYEAQ. Researchers took RNA transcripts and amplified the TCR beta CDR3 regions from them. Using the HTBI primer set, a first-round RT-PCR was run on the TCR CDR3. TCRdb ran MiXCR on the multiplex PCR reads and lists one entry per CDR3 protein. This sample has 300,000 to 450,000 distinct CDR3 sequences; roughly 14% occur once, and the top ten carry about a quarter.

Sequencing input: blood. This receptor was identified in a woman in her late teens or twenties with Graves' hyperthyroidism that later progressed to Graves' ophthalmopathy. The rearrangement joins TRBV7-6 to TRBJ1-6; D possibly corresponds to TRBD1 (5 bases). The CDR3 region has the DNA TGTGCCAGCAGCTTATACGGGCAGGGTGAGCTTTCACCCCTCCACTTT. Residues: CASSLYGQGELSPLHF.